Listed below are T cell receptor beta chains from one sample, sequenced in a study of neurological immune-mediated disorders. One entry per CDR3 protein results from TCRdb running MiXCR on the 5' RACE reads. The sample has tens of thousands of distinct CDR3 sequences, 13% to 15% seen once. Sequenced sample: PBMCs. All receptors derive from a woman between 50 and 59 years old in good health. CDR3s include the opening cysteine and the closing phenylalanine or tryptophan. A D gene is named only where the DNA matches it firmly. The size entry is marked missing in some rows and otherwise reads once, few, many or a size class.

V gene,D gene,J gene,clone size,CDR3 protein,CDR3 DNA
TRBV20-1,TRBD1,TRBJ2-3,many,CSARLRQGRVADTQYF,TGCAGTGCGCGGTTACGACAGGGAAGGGTGGCAGATACGCAGTATTTT
TRBV6-5,NA,TRBJ2-3,few,CASSFPGADTQYF,TGTGCCAGCAGTTTCCCGGGGGCGGATACGCAGTATTTT
TRBV5-5,NA,TRBJ2-1,many,CASSPPRGGLLFSEQFF,TGTGCCAGCAGCCCTCCGAGGGGGGGTTTATTATTCAGTGAGCAGTTCTTC
TRBV29-1,TRBD2,TRBJ2-5,many,CSALGASGGAPETQYF,TGCAGCGCACTAGGGGCTAGCGGGGGGGCCCCGGAGACCCAGTACTTC
TRBV29-1,NA,TRBJ1-4,NA,CSVDTGTSNEKLFF,TGCAGCGTTGATACCGGGACATCGAATGAAAAACTGTTTTTT
TRBV9,NA,TRBJ1-1,many,CASSTRRLGTEAFF,TGTGCCAGCAGCACCAGGAGGTTGGGCACTGAAGCTTTCTTT
TRBV7-2,NA,TRBJ2-4,many,CASSPGPSKVKNIQYF,TGTGCCAGCAGCCCCGGTCCTAGTAAGGTCAAAAACATTCAGTACTTC
TRBV29-1,NA,TRBJ2-3,many,CSSRGAFGTDTQYF,TGCAGCTCCCGCGGGGCGTTCGGCACAGATACGCAGTATTTT
TRBV29-1,NA,TRBJ2-1,many,CSVARDTNNEQFF,TGCAGCGTAGCCCGGGACACCAACAATGAGCAGTTCTTC
TRBV10-2,TRBD2,TRBJ2-3,many,CASRRAGGPNTQYF,TGCGCCAGCAGGCGAGCGGGAGGGCCGAATACGCAGTATTTT
TRBV10-2,NA,TRBJ2-7,many,CASSAWDGITYEQYF,TGCGCCAGCAGTGCGTGGGACGGAATAACCTACGAGCAGTACTTC
TRBV5-6,TRBD1,TRBJ1-2,many,CASSLRGQGASGYTF,TGTGCCAGCAGCTTGAGGGGACAGGGGGCGTCTGGCTACACCTTC
TRBV10-3,NA,TRBJ2-7,many,CAISESEGGPASYEQYF,TGTGCCATCAGTGAGTCTGAAGGGGGACCAGCCTCCTACGAGCAGTACTTC
TRBV5-1,NA,TRBJ1-2,NA,CASSSDGTNYGYTF,TGCGCCAGCAGCTCAGACGGAACTAACTATGGCTACACCTTC
TRBV6-1,NA,TRBJ1-6,many,CASSEEARPSPLHF,TGTGCCAGCAGTGAAGAGGCCCGTCCCTCACCCCTCCACTTT
TRBV3-1,NA,TRBJ2-2,many,CASSQGSGTNTGELFF,TGTGCCAGCAGCCAAGGAAGCGGGACAAACACCGGGGAGCTGTTTTTT
TRBV12-3/TRBV12-4,NA,TRBJ2-3,many,CASSDSSEGDTQYF,TGTGCCAGCAGTGACAGTTCCGAGGGAGATACGCAGTATTTT
TRBV7-2,NA,TRBJ2-7,many,CASSLLRDSRYEQYF,TGTGCCAGCAGCCTGCTCCGGGACTCGCGGTACGAGCAGTACTTC
TRBV6-5,NA,TRBJ2-7,many,CASSRQETYEQYF,TGTGCCAGCAGCAGACAGGAAACCTACGAGCAGTACTTC
TRBV12-3/TRBV12-4,TRBD2,TRBJ2-7,NA,CASSLSSGSFEQYF,TGTGCCAGCAGTTTATCGAGCGGGAGTTTCGAGCAGTACTTC
TRBV5-8,TRBD1,TRBJ2-1,few,CASSLRTGGGDEQFF,TGTGCCAGCAGCTTGCGAACAGGGGGCGGAGATGAGCAGTTCTTC
TRBV28,NA,TRBJ1-1,many,CASRPGSYTEAFF,TGTGCCAGCAGGCCAGGGAGTTACACTGAAGCTTTCTTT
TRBV5-1,NA,TRBJ2-5,few,CASSPPVGQGGQETQYF,TGCGCCAGCAGCCCCCCGGTGGGGCAGGGAGGCCAAGAGACCCAGTACTTC
TRBV18,TRBD2,TRBJ2-1,NA,CASSRSGGGTYNEQFF,TGTGCCAGCTCACGATCGGGAGGAGGTACCTACAATGAGCAGTTCTTC
TRBV12-3/TRBV12-4,TRBD1,TRBJ2-7,many,CASSLPQGANEQYF,TGTGCCAGCAGTTTACCCCAGGGGGCTAACGAGCAGTACTTC
TRBV5-1,NA,TRBJ1-5,many,CASRANSNQPQHF,TGCGCCAGCAGGGCTAATAGCAATCAGCCCCAGCATTTT
TRBV7-2,TRBD2,TRBJ2-7,NA,CASSLVAWAGAEQYF,TGTGCCAGCAGCTTAGTCGCCTGGGCGGGAGCCGAGCAGTACTTC
TRBV25-1,TRBD2,TRBJ2-7,few,CASSRSGGRGEQYF,TGTGCCAGCAGTAGGTCGGGAGGGAGGGGAGAGCAGTACTTC
TRBV28,NA,TRBJ1-2,many,CASSLERYGYTF,TGTGCCAGCAGTTTGGAGAGGTATGGCTACACCTTC